The 4 T cell receptor beta chains below were found in one sample sequenced in a study of cytomegalovirus exposure and HLA in healthy donors. It was with 60 Vbeta and 13 Jbeta primers that the PCR ran. The repertoire was sequenced with immunoSEQ multiplex PCR; TCRdb's copy has only in-frame clones and lacks some. The table records some 89,000 clones, roughly 76% of them present only once. The source material was PBMCs. The receptor source for this set is a woman in her thirties in good health and CMV-seronegative.

V and J are TRBV28 and TRBJ1-2; D may be TRBD1 (5 bases). Germline-derived CDR1 and CDR2 are MDHEN and SYDVKM. Trimming pared 3 bases from V and 3 bases from J, leaving 20 bases between. The CDR3 runs to 17 residues. The CDR3 region is CASSFLATSGGDYGYTF. The CDR3 DNA follows: TGTGCCAGCAGTTTTTTGGCGACCTCGGGGGGGGACTATGGCTACACCTTC.

The chain couples TRBV28 to TRBJ2-7; TRBD2 matches 11 bases. CDR1 is MDHEN, CDR2 SYDVKM, per germline. The CDR3 totals 20 residues. J lost 3 bases, V lost 2 bases, and 18 bases had no gene match. The CDR3 DNA is TGTGCCAGCAGTTTAAGTCTCGGTGGACTAGCGGGCCCACGGGGCTACGAGCAGTACTTC. The encoded protein is CASSLSLGGLAGPRGYEQYF. Variable domain in full (rest from reference TRBV28 and TRBJ2-7): DVKVTQSSRYLVKRTGEKVFLECVQDMDHENMFWYRQDPGLGLRLIYFSYDVKMKEKGDIPEGYSVSREKKERFSLILESASTNQTSMYLCASSLSLGGLAGPRGYEQYFGPGTRLTVT.

This chain connects TRBV29-1 to TRBJ2-7; TRBD1 matches at 10 bases. Germline V CDR1 and CDR2: SQVTM, ANQGSEA. V lost 4 bases to trimming and J lost 6 bases; unmatched junction nucleotides: 6. The CDR3 is 13 amino acids. The CDR3 nucleotides are TGCAGCGTTGGTTGGGACAGGGGAGCCGAGCAGTACTTC. It translates to CSVGWDRGAEQYF.

V usage is TRBV5-1 and J usage is TRBJ2-7, with 10 bases matching TRBD2. Germline V CDR1 and CDR2: SGHRS, YFSETQ. V dropped 4 bases and J dropped 5; count of bases not matched to a gene: 6. The CDR3 has 14 residues. CDR3 protein: CASSPGTSVHEQYF. The CDR3 coding sequence is TGCGCCAGCAGCCCCGGGACTAGCGTACACGAGCAGTACTTC.